The entry that follows covers one TCR beta chain sequence. Some clones are missing from TCRdb's copy, which holds only in-frame ones; the method was immunoSEQ multiplex PCR. The data hold approximately 86,000 clones, with 86% observed a single time. This entry belongs to a study of control samples from healthy donors and cancer patients. This receptor was obtained from a man under 40 in good health. Sequenced: blood.

CDR3 sequence reads: CASSANTGELFF. The DNA of the CDR3 is TGTGCCAGCAGCGCCAACACCGGGGAGCTGTTTTTT. The rearrangement joins TRBV9 to TRBJ2-2; no firm D call. This CDR3 contains 12 residues. The ends were cut back, 3 bases at V and 2 bases at J, with 2 bases in the middle. From germline, CDR1 is SGDLS and CDR2 YYNGEE.